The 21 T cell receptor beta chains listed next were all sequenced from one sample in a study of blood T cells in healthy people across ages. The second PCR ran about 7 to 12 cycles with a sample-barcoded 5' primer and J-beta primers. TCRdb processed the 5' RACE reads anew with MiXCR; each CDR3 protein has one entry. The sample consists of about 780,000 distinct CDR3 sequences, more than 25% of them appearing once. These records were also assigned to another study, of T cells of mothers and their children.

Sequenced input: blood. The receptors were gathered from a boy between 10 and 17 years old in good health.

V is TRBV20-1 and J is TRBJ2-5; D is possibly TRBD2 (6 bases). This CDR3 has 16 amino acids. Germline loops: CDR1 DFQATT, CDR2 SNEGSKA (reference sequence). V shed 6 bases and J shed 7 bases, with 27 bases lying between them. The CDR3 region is CSALKPGLRAAWTQYF. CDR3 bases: TGCAGTGCCCTCAAACCGGGACTTAGAGCCGCATGGACCCAGTACTTC.

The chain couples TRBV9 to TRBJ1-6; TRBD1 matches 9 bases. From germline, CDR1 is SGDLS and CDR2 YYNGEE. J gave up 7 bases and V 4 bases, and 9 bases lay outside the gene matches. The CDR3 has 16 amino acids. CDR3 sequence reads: CASSFGTGWDNSPLHF. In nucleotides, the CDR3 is TGTGCCAGCAGCTTCGGGACAGGGTGGGACAATTCACCCCTCCACTTT.

This CDR3 is CASSFDSNGEQYF. The CDR3, as DNA: TGCGCCAGCAGCTTCGACTCAAACGGCGAGCAGTACTTC. The chain combines TRBV5-1 with TRBJ2-7; D is undetermined. Germline CDR1 SGHRS, CDR2 YFSETQ. The CDR3 loop spans 13 amino acids. Trimming pared 2 bases from V and 6 bases from J, leaving 12 bases between.

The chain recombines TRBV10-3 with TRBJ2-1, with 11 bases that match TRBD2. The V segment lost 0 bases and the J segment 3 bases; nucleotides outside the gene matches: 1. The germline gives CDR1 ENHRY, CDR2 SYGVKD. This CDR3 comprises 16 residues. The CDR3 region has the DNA TGTGCCATCAGTGAGTCGGGACTAGCGGACTACAATGAGCAGTTCTTC. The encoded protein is CAISESGLADYNEQFF.

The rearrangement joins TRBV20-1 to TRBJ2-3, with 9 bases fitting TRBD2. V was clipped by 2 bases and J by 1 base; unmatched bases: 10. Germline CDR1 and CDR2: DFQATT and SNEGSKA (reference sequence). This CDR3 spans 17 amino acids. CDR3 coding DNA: TGCAGTGCTAGAAGCGCTAGCGGGATAGGCGGCACAGATACGCAGTATTTT. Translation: CSARSASGIGGTDTQYF.

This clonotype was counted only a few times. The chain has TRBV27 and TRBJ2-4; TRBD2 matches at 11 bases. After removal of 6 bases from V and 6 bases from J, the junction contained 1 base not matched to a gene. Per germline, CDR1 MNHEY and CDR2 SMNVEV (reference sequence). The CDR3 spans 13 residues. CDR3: CASRGLAVNIQYF. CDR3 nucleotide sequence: TGTGCCAGCAGGGGACTAGCGGTAAACATTCAGTACTTC.

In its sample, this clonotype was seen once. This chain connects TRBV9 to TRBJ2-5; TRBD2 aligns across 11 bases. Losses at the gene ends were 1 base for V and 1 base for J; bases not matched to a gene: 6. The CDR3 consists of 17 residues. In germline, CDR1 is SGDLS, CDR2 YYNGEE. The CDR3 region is CASSVNPSGGFQETQYF. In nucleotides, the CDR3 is TGTGCCAGCAGCGTAAACCCTAGCGGGGGGTTCCAAGAGACCCAGTACTTC.

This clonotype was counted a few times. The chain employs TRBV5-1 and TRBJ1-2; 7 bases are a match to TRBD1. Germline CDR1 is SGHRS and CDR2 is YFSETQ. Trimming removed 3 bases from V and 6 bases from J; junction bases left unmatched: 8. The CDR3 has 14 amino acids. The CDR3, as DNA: TGCGCCAGCAGCTCGAGTTCCGGGACAGATGGCTACACCTTC. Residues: CASSSSSGTDGYTF.

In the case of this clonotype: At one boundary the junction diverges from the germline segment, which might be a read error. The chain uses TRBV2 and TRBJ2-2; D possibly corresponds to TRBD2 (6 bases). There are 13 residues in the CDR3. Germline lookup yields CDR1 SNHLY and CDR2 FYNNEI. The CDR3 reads CASGSPEAGGLFF. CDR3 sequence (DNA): TGTGCCAGCGGTTCACCGGAGGCCGGGGGGCTGTTTTTT.

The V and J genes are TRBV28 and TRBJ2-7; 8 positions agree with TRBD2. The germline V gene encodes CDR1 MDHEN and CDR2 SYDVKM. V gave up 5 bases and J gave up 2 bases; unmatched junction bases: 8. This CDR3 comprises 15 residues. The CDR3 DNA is TGTGCCAGCAGTCCCGGGTCGGGGGGGCCCTACGAGCAGTACTTC. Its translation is CASSPGSGGPYEQYF.

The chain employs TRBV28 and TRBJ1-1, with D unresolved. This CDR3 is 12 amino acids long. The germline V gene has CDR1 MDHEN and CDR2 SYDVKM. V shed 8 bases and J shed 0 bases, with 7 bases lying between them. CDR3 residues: CASVRMNTEAFF. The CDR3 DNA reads TGTGCCAGCGTTAGAATGAACACTGAAGCTTTCTTT.

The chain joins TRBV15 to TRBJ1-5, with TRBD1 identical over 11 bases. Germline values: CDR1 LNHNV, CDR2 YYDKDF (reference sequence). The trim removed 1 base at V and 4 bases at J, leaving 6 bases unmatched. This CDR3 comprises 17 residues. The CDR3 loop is CATSRVWGTGGNQPQHF. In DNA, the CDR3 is TGTGCCACCAGCAGAGTATGGGGGACAGGGGGTAATCAGCCCCAGCATTTT.

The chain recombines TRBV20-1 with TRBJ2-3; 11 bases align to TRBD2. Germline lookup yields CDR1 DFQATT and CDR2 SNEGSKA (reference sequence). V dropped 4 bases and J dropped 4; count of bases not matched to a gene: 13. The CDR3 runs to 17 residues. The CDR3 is CSATFSGGAGWADTQYF. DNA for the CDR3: TGCAGTGCTACGTTTAGCGGGGGGGCCGGATGGGCAGATACGCAGTATTTT.

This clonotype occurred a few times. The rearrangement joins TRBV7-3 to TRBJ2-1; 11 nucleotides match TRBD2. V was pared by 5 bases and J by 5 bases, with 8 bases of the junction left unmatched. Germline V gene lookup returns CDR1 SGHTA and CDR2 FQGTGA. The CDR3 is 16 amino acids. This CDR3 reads CASSPVGTSGHNEQFF. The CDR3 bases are TGTGCCAGCAGCCCCGTGGGGACTAGCGGCCACAATGAGCAGTTCTTC.

The CDR3 nucleotides read TGTGCCAGCAGTTCCACGACAGGGTCCTTGGAAGCTTTCTTT. Protein product: CASSSTTGSLEAFF. This chain connects TRBV27 to TRBJ1-1; 7 nucleotides agree with TRBD1. Germline CDR1 is MNHEY and CDR2 is SMNVEV (reference sequence). This CDR3 is built from 14 residues. Trimming took 4 bases from V and 8 from J; bases not matched to a gene: 10.

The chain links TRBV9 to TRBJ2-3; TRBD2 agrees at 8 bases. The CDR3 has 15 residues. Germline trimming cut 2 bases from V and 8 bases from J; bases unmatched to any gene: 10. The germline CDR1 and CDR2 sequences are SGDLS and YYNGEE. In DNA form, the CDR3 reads TGTGCCAGCAGCGTGGGTAGCGGGACAACGGGTACGCAGTATTTT. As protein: CASSVGSGTTGTQYF. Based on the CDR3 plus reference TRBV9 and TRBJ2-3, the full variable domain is DSGVTQTPKHLITATGQRVTLRCSPRSGDLSVYWYQQSLDQGLQFLIQYYNGEERAKGNILERFSAQQFPDLHSELNLSSLELGDSALYFCASSVGSGTTGTQYFGPGTRLTVL.

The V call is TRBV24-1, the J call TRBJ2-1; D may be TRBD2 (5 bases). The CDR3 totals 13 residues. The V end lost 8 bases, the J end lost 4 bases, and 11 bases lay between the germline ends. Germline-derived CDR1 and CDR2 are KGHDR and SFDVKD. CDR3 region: CATTGRGYNEQFF. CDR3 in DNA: TGTGCCACCACCGGACGAGGGTACAATGAGCAGTTCTTC.

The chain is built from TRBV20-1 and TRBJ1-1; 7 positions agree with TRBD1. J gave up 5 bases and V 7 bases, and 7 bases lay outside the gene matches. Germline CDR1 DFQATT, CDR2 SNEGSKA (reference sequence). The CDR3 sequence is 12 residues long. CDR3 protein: CSVDRAKTEAFF. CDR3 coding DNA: TGCAGTGTTGACAGGGCAAAGACTGAAGCTTTCTTT.

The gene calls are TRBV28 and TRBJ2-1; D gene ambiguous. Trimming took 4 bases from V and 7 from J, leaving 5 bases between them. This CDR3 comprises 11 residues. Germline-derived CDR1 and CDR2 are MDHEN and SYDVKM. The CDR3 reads CASSSENEQFF. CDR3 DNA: TGTGCCAGCAGTTCCGAGAATGAGCAGTTCTTC.

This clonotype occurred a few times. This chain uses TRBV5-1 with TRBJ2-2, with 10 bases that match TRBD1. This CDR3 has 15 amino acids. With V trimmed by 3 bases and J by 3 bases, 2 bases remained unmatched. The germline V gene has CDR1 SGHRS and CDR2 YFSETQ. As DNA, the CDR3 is TGCGCCAGCAGCTCCGGGACAGGGGACACCGGGGAGCTGTTTTTT. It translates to CASSSGTGDTGELFF.

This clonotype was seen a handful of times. The CDR3 spells CAGGRGPAYEQYF. The CDR3 DNA is TGCGCCGGGGGGAGGGGCCCGGCGTACGAGCAGTACTTC. J is TRBJ2-7 and V is TRBV10-2, with TRBD2 identical over 7 bases. The length of the CDR3 is 13 residues. Germline assignment: CDR1 WSHSY and CDR2 SAAADI. Trimming cost V 11 bases and J 4 bases; bases outside gene matches: 11.